Following are 22 T cell receptor beta chains from one sample sequenced in a study of blood T cell repertoires in COVID-19. Repertoires were generated with immunoSEQ multiplex PCR, while TCRdb's copy carries only in-frame clones and drops some. The sample yields more than 200,000 clones, roughly 80% seen once. Sequencing used peripheral blood. These receptors all stem from a man older than 75 with acute or convalescent COVID-19.

Concerning this clone: Within the sample, other DNA sequences also encode this same CDR3. The rearrangement uses TRBV11-2 and TRBJ2-7, with 9 nucleotides matching TRBD1. The CDR3 runs to 13 residues. In germline, CDR1 is SGHAT, CDR2 FQNNGV. The V and J ends lost 6 bases and 2 bases, in that order; junction bases with no gene match: 2. The CDR3 bases are TGTGCCAGCAGTCGGGACAGGGCCTACGAGCAGTACTTC. It yields the protein CASSRDRAYEQYF.

This rearrangement joins TRBV5-5 to TRBJ2-7; TRBD1 matches at 9 bases. The CDR3 is 15 residues long. CDR1 and CDR2 from the germline V gene are SGHKS and YYEKEE (reference sequence). J gave up 6 bases and V 3 bases, and 10 bases lay outside the gene matches. Here the CDR3 DNA reads TGTGCCAGCAGCTCCCCCGGGACAGGGTTAGGCGAGCAGTACTTC. It encodes CASSSPGTGLGEQYF.

The rearrangement joins TRBV29-1 to TRBJ1-1; D might be TRBD1 (6 bases). This CDR3 is built from 13 residues. With 4 bases removed from V and 5 bases from J, the gap between germline ends came to 14 bases. The germline CDR1 and CDR2 sequences are SQVTM and ANQGSEA. The CDR3 nucleotides are TGCAGCGTTGTTCCACAGGGAGATACTGAAGCTTTCTTT. Its translation is CSVVPQGDTEAFF.

V and J are TRBV6-6 and TRBJ2-3; a weak D match, TRBD2 (5 bases). This CDR3 has 16 residues. With 7 bases removed from V and 3 bases from J, the gap between germline ends came to 20 bases. CDR1 MNHNY and CDR2 SVGAGI come from the germline V gene (reference sequence). CDR3 nucleotides: TGTGCCAGCACCTTAAGGGTGACGGGAATTACAGATACGCAGTATTTT. It codes for CASTLRVTGITDTQYF.

This chain connects TRBV29-1 to TRBJ2-3; 12 bases fit TRBD1. Germline V gives CDR1 SQVTM, CDR2 ANQGSEA. The CDR3 runs 14 residues. With V trimmed by 5 bases and J by 6 bases, 6 bases remained unmatched. The CDR3 bases are TGCAGCGTTTACGGGACAGGGGGCTTTGATACGCAGTATTTT. It specifies CSVYGTGGFDTQYF.

The chain is built from TRBV7-9 and TRBJ1-5, with 8 bases matching TRBD1. V lost 0 bases to trimming and J lost 2 bases; unmatched junction nucleotides: 0. The germline V gene has CDR1 SEHNR and CDR2 FQNEAQ (reference sequence). The CDR3 consists of 15 residues. The CDR3 here is CASSLAGQGNQPQHF. The CDR3 region has the DNA TGTGCCAGCAGCTTAGCGGGACAGGGCAATCAGCCCCAGCATTTT.

The chain carries TRBV7-8 and TRBJ1-1, with 9 bases that match TRBD1. The CDR3 is 15 residues long. Germline loops: CDR1 SGHVS, CDR2 FQNEAQ. V lost 8 bases, J lost 5 bases, and 12 bases stayed unmatched. The CDR3 protein is CASGARGTGQTEAFF. The CDR3 bases are TGTGCCAGCGGGGCTCGGGGGACAGGGCAAACTGAAGCTTTCTTT.

The chain has TRBV7-9 and TRBJ1-2; weak D call: TRBD1 (6 bases). CDR1 and CDR2 from the germline V gene are SEHNR and FQNEAQ (reference sequence). V lost 3 bases and J lost 7, with 9 bases in between. This CDR3 has 12 residues. In DNA, the CDR3 is TGTGCCAGCAGCTTGGACAGAAGTGGCTACACCTTC. Translating gives CASSLDRSGYTF. The full variable domain, in which reference TRBV7-9 and TRBJ1-2 provide the parts outside the CDR3, is DTGVSQNPRHKITKRGQNVTFRCDPISEHNRLYWYRQTLGQGPEFLTYFQNEAQLEKSRLLSDRFSAERPKGSFSTLEIQRTEQGDSAMYLCASSLDRSGYTFGSGTRLTVV.

V gene TRBV3-1 (or the pseudogene TRBV3-2) combines with J gene TRBJ2-2; 8 bases align to TRBD2. V trimming: 4 bases; J trimming: 7 bases; junction bases outside the gene matches: 11. Germline V CDR1 and CDR2: LGHDT, YNNKEL (reference sequence). The CDR3 spans 16 residues. CDR3 in amino acids: CASSPSAGASLGELFF. CDR3 in DNA: TGTGCCAGCAGCCCATCAGCGGGGGCCTCCCTCGGGGAGCTGTTTTTT.

The chain recombines TRBV11-2 with TRBJ2-4; 10 nucleotides match TRBD2. Trimming removed 7 bases from V and 7 bases from J; junction bases left unmatched: 10. The CDR3 covers 15 residues. CDR1 and CDR2 from the germline V gene are SGHAT and FQNNGV. CDR3 nucleotide sequence: TGTGCCAGCATCTCCACGGGACTAGCGTCGAACATTCAGTACTTC. Amino acid sequence: CASISTGLASNIQYF.

J is TRBJ2-1 and V is TRBV19, with 9 bases that match TRBD2. J was trimmed by 4 bases and V by 5 bases; bases with no gene match: 6. CDR3 size: 15 residues. From germline, CDR1 is LNHDA and CDR2 SQIVND (reference sequence). CDR3 DNA sequence: TGTGCCAGTAGTCCGCGGACTAGCGCGTACAATGAGCAGTTCTTC. Translated: CASSPRTSAYNEQFF. Supplemented by reference TRBV19 and TRBJ2-1, the full variable domain reads DGGITQSPKYLFRKEGQNVTLSCEQNLNHDAMYWYRQDPGQGLRLIYYSQIVNDFQKGDIAEGYSVSREKKESFPLTVTSAQKNPTAFYLCASSPRTSAYNEQFFGPGTRLTVL.

CDR3 sequence: CASSELQGANYGYTF. CDR3 in DNA: TGTGCCAGCAGTGAATTGCAGGGGGCTAACTATGGCTACACCTTC. The rearrangement links TRBV6-1 to TRBJ1-2; 7 bases match TRBD1. Trimming at V came to 2 bases and at J to 0 bases, leaving 3 bases not matched to a gene. Germline V gene data show CDR1 as MNHNS and CDR2 as SASEGT. The CDR3 runs 15 residues.

The CDR3 DNA reads as TGTGCCAGCAGCGCCTTCGACAGGGACGTACAGCCCCAGCATTTT. Amino acid sequence: CASSAFDRDVQPQHF. The V and J genes are TRBV5-5 and TRBJ1-5, with 7 bases identical to TRBD1. V lost 4 bases and J lost 7; bases outside the gene matches: 11. Germline assignment: CDR1 SGHKS and CDR2 YYEKEE (reference sequence). The CDR3 is 15 residues long.

The chain is built from TRBV5-8 and TRBJ2-1; a weak D match, TRBD2 (7 bases). This CDR3 spans 16 amino acids. The V gene's germline CDR1 is SGHTS and CDR2 YDEGEE. Trimming took 0 bases from V and 15 from J, leaving 25 bases between them. CDR3 bases: TGTGCCAGCAGCTTGGCAGCCGGCGGGGGCCTCACCTTAAGGTTCTTC. Residues: CASSLAAGGGLTLRFF.

This chain joins TRBV24-1 and TRBJ1-2; TRBD1 aligns across 7 bases. The CDR3 runs 14 residues. V shed 1 base and J 7 bases; nucleotides not matched to a gene: 5. Looked up from germline, CDR1 is KGHDR and CDR2 is SFDVKD. Here the CDR3 reads CATSDFEGAGGYTF. The CDR3 DNA sequence: TGTGCCACCAGTGATTTCGAGGGGGCAGGTGGCTACACCTTC.

V is TRBV10-2 and J is TRBJ2-7, with D tentatively TRBD1 (5 bases). Trimming stripped 8 bases from V and 5 bases from J, with 13 bases between. Per germline, CDR1 WSHSY and CDR2 SAAADI. This CDR3 comprises 12 residues. CDR3 in DNA: TGCGCCAGCGGGCAGGGCCTCGACGAGCAGTACTTC. Its protein product is CASGQGLDEQYF.

The V gene is TRBV30, the J gene TRBJ2-7; 9 positions agree with TRBD1. The CDR3 is made up of 13 amino acids. CDR1 is GTSNPN, CDR2 SVGIG, per germline (reference sequence). The DNA for the CDR3 is TGTGCTGTGGGGACAGGGAGTGTCTACGAGCAGTACTTC. It encodes CAVGTGSVYEQYF.

In nucleotides, the CDR3 is TGTGCCAGCACCCCGGGGACAGGGGGGTCTGAAGCTTTCTTT. Translated: CASTPGTGGSEAFF. The chain links TRBV2 to TRBJ1-1, with TRBD1 matching 11 bases. Germline assignment: CDR1 SNHLY and CDR2 FYNNEI. CDR3 size: 14 residues. Trimming removed 7 bases from V and 6 bases from J; junction bases left unmatched: 7.

V gene TRBV12-3 or TRBV12-4 combines with J gene TRBJ1-5; 7 nucleotides align to TRBD1. The CDR3 extends over 12 amino acids. V gave up 6 bases and J gave up 11 bases; unmatched junction bases: 7. CDR3 coding DNA: TGTGCCAGCAGCAAACAGGGGAAAGCCCAGCATTTT. It yields the protein CASSKQGKAQHF.

In the case of this clone: The same CDR3 also results from other DNA sequences found in this sample. The rearrangement joins TRBV6-5 to TRBJ1-3, with 8 bases aligning to TRBD1. The germline V gene encodes CDR1 MNHEY and CDR2 SVGAGI. The CDR3 covers 16 residues. Trimming cost V 0 bases and J 2 bases; bases outside gene matches: 3. The CDR3 loop reads CASSYSNRGTGNTIYF. DNA of the CDR3: TGTGCCAGCAGTTACTCTAACAGGGGGACTGGAAACACCATATATTTT.

CDR3 sequence reads: CASSRDLAGVYNEQFF. CDR3 DNA sequence: TGTGCCAGCAGTAGGGATTTAGCGGGAGTTTACAATGAGCAGTTCTTC. This sequence joins TRBV11-2 and TRBJ2-1, with 9 nucleotides matching TRBD2. V trimming: 6 bases; J trimming: 4 bases; junction bases outside the gene matches: 10. This CDR3 has 16 residues. The germline V gene has CDR1 SGHAT and CDR2 FQNNGV.

The J gene is TRBJ2-7, the V gene TRBV27; 10 bases agree with TRBD2. Germline V gene lookup returns CDR1 MNHEY and CDR2 SMNVEV (reference sequence). CDR3 length: 15 amino acids. V shed 7 bases and J 0 bases; nucleotides not matched to a gene: 6. In nucleotides, the CDR3 is TGTGCCAGCAAAACAGCGGGAGGGCCCTCCTACGAGCAGTACTTC. As protein: CASKTAGGPSYEQYF.